The entry below describes one T cell receptor beta chain. This sample is part of a study of blood T cell repertoires in COVID-19. Across the whole study: COVID-19 samples, acute and convalescent, were from the United States, Italy and Spain. T cells, B-cell-depleted T cells, or PBMCs supplied cDNA or gDNA.

This CDR3 has 12 amino acids. From germline, CDR1 is SNHLY and CDR2 FYNNEI. V was pared by 3 bases and J by 10 bases, with 12 bases between. Original processing methods: Amplification with reference gene primers provided the estimates of nucleated cell counts. Assay used: immunoSEQ multiplex PCR; TCRdb lists only in-frame clones, some missing. That table furnishes V, J and clone size, whereas the DNA furnished D and trimming. The sample yields 55,000 to 85,000 clones, around 86% seen once. This rearrangement joins TRBV2 to TRBJ1-1; maybe TRBD1 (5 bases). The sample consisted of peripheral blood. The clonotype comes from a woman aged 18-30 years with acute or convalescent COVID-19. CDR3 in amino acids: CASSDQGFGAFF. CDR3 DNA: TGTGCCAGCAGTGATCAGGGATTTGGAGCTTTCTTT.